A selection of T cell receptor beta chains follows, all from one sample in a study of cytomegalovirus exposure and HLA in healthy donors. The table came from immunoSEQ multiplex PCR; TCRdb's copy has only in-frame clones and leaves some out. Here the sample spans a few hundred thousand clones, approximately 80% being singletons. Sequencing used PBMCs. The receptors were sampled from a girl aged 2-10 years in good health and CMV-seronegative. CDR3s include the opening cysteine and the closing phenylalanine or tryptophan. D genes are given only for firm matches.

V	D	J	CDR3
TRBV10-3	TRBD1	TRBJ1-1	CAISDSGQGKAFF
TRBV18	.	TRBJ2-5	CASSPWRNKLEETQYF
TRBV7-9	.	TRBJ2-7	CASSYRVLGEQYF
TRBV18	.	TRBJ1-3	CASSPTDRSFAGNTIYF
TRBV4-2	TRBD2	TRBJ2-7	CASSQDIGRVSYEQYF
TRBV9	.	TRBJ2-6	CASSFTSPDLKEGGANVLTF
TRBV28	.	TRBJ2-5	CASSLGMGSGLETQYF
TRBV9	.	TRBJ1-1	CASNWGGGNTEAFF
TRBV29-1	TRBD1	TRBJ2-1	CSVGQGRDNEQFF
TRBV7-3	.	TRBJ1-6	CASSPRGRGYNSPLHF
TRBV6-6	.	TRBJ2-7	CASSITYEQYF
TRBV15	TRBD2	TRBJ2-7	CATSRDLPITSGSYEQYF
TRBV28	.	TRBJ2-5	CASSLTRSPGEGTQYF
TRBV7-9	.	TRBJ2-2	CASIKDRLALGELFF
TRBV9	TRBD2	TRBJ2-3	CASSASGGAWDTQYF
TRBV19	TRBD1	TRBJ1-5	CASSRTGGVYSNQPQHF
TRBV29-1	.	TRBJ2-7	CSASDSPYEQYF
TRBV27	TRBD1	TRBJ1-1	CASNPRGPRDTEAFF
TRBV9	.	TRBJ1-6	CASSVEATNNSPLHF
TRBV5-1	.	TRBJ2-1	CASSLAGREVWDNEQFF
TRBV13	.	TRBJ1-2	CASSLWIGAGLKFGYTF
TRBV19	.	TRBJ2-2	CASSTRNTGELFF
TRBV6-1	TRBD1	TRBJ1-1	CASSYVTGMAFF
TRBV28	TRBD1	TRBJ1-1	CASRVPPDRAGTEAFF
TRBV2	.	TRBJ1-2	CASSGGEGAYGYTF